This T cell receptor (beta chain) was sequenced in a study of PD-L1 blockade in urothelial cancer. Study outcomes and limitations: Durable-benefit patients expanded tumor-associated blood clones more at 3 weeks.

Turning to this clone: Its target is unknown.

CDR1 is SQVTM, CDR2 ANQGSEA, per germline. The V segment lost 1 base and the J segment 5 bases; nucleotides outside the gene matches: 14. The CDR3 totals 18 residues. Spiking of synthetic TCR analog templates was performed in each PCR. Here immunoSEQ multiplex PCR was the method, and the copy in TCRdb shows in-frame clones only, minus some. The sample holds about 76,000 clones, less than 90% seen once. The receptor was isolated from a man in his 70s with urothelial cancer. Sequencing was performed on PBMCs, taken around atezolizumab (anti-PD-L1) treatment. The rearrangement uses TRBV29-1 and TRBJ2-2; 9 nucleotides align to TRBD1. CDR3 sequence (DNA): TGCAGCGTTGAAGTAGTCCGTAGGGGGACAGGGAGGACCGGGGAGCTGTTTTTT. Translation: CSVEVVRRGTGRTGELFF.